What follows is one TCR beta chain and its context. What it binds is not known. The data were produced by immunoSEQ multiplex PCR, yet TCRdb's version contains in-frame clones alone and is incomplete. The sample lists 300,000 or so clones; under 70% were seen once. The data were obtained in a study of cytotoxic CD8 clonotypes in ibrutinib-treated CLL. Turning to the study itself: Average yields of approximately 260,000 productive templates and 80,000 to 95,000 productive rearrangements characterized the samples.

General observations from the study: Clonality increased at ibrutinib response, then returned toward baseline at progression. Against age-matched healthy donors, baseline clonality ran higher and tracked circulating CD8+ T-cell counts. Public clonotypes were rare and shrank or held steady on treatment.

The junction had 5 bases not matched to a gene; V was cut back by 1 base and J by 3 bases. This CDR3 has 15 amino acids. Germline loops: CDR1 LGHNA, CDR2 YNFKEQ. This receptor was taken from a human donor with chronic lymphocytic leukemia. The sequencing used PBMCs, collected after 36 months of ibrutinib treatment. The chain recombines TRBV4-2 with TRBJ2-7; 8 nucleotides align to TRBD2. The CDR3 region is CASSQVERGNYEQYF. Here the CDR3 DNA reads TGTGCCAGCAGCCAAGTCGAGCGGGGGAACTACGAGCAGTACTTC.